The clone carrying this TCR beta chain was picked up a small number of times. The sample comes from a study of molecular identifiers for immune sequencing clone quantification. The trim removed 5 bases at V and 5 bases at J, leaving 6 bases unmatched. The CDR3 totals 16 residues. Germline loops: CDR1 PRHDT, CDR2 FYEKMQ (reference sequence). Each CDR3 protein is one row after TCRdb ran MiXCR on the PCR reads. There are about 510,000 distinct CDR3 sequences in the sample; roughly 25% occur only once, and 0.7% to 0.9% lies in the top ten. Material: naive CD8+ T cells from blood, with Jurkat cell RNA spiked in. Stated subset: FACS-sorted CD8+CD4-CCR7+CD45RA+ naive T cells. This sequence originates from a human donor in good health. Some libraries in this study had Jurkat cell RNA spiked in. The chain uses TRBV13 and TRBJ2-3; 14 bases align to TRBD2. The CDR3 loop is CASSQGLAGVGDTQYF. The CDR3 DNA is TGTGCCAGCAGCCAGGGACTAGCGGGAGTCGGAGATACGCAGTATTTT.